The rows below give T cell receptor beta chains drawn from one sample of a study of T-cell memory formation after mild COVID-19. TCRdb recomputed calls from the 5' RACE reads with MiXCR, one row per CDR3 protein. The repertoire includes 500,000 to 600,000 distinct CDR3 sequences, over 15% of them detected once, and around 13% sits in the top ten. Sequenced: PBMCs or a T cell subset sorted from them (not recorded which). These receptors were obtained from an adult woman who had mild COVID-19 (a few samples of this study predate the infection). Cell type and time point are not known. Both conserved end residues are trimmed from each CDR3.

CDR3: ASSQGKGRDTEAF
V: TRBV12-3/TRBV12-4
J: TRBJ1-1

CDR3: ATSGGGLHF
V: TRBV24-1
J: TRBJ2-1

CDR3: ASSLVSLAGRRGRNEQF
V: TRBV7-2
J: TRBJ2-1

CDR3: ASSVAINTFHEQY
V: TRBV9
J: TRBJ2-7

CDR3: SARGGQRNTGELF
V: TRBV20-1
J: TRBJ2-2

CDR3: SARDASGGDNEQF
V: TRBV20-1
J: TRBJ2-1

CDR3: ASSPDRVRYGYT
V: TRBV5-6
J: TRBJ1-2

CDR3: ASNMGTAIRSEAF
V: TRBV6-5
J: TRBJ1-1

CDR3: ASSSPLAGVGTDTQY
V: TRBV12-3/TRBV12-4
J: TRBJ2-3

CDR3: ATSDSRGPQPQH
V: TRBV24-1
J: TRBJ1-5

CDR3: SGFTDTQY
V: TRBV29-1
J: TRBJ2-3

CDR3: ASSQGLASGSYEQY
V: TRBV14
J: TRBJ2-7

CDR3: ASGEYGYT
V: TRBV7-9
J: TRBJ1-2

CDR3: ASRDYMGNTEAF
V: TRBV27
J: TRBJ1-1

CDR3: ASSLAPGASNQPQH
V: TRBV11-2
J: TRBJ1-5

CDR3: ASSLGSLATEAF
V: TRBV3-1
J: TRBJ1-1

CDR3: ASSGGSEADTQY
V: TRBV6-5
J: TRBJ2-3

CDR3: ASSEPEGTAELLF
V: TRBV7-2
J: TRBJ2-2

CDR3: SARAVGQGVEAF
V: TRBV20-1
J: TRBJ1-1

CDR3: ASRLGQGVLNTEAF
V: TRBV7-2
J: TRBJ1-1

CDR3: ASSHPRQGIPYEQY
V: TRBV14
J: TRBJ2-7

CDR3: ASRPGQGSNEQF
V: TRBV6-1
J: TRBJ2-1

CDR3: ASSPDRTETQY
V: TRBV7-7
J: TRBJ2-5

CDR3: ASSYSGFTDTQY
V: TRBV6-6
J: TRBJ2-3

CDR3: ASSLASVGYGYT
V: TRBV5-1
J: TRBJ1-2

CDR3: ASSQETRSGADTQY
V: TRBV4-1
J: TRBJ2-3

CDR3: ATSDVQENTGELF
V: TRBV24-1
J: TRBJ2-2

CDR3: ASSPLGVGVGQETQY
V: TRBV7-9
J: TRBJ2-5

CDR3: ASSQPATTNIDEQY
V: TRBV12-3/TRBV12-4
J: TRBJ2-7

CDR3: ASSISGSGGYETQY
V: TRBV7-9
J: TRBJ2-5

CDR3: SARARGATGELF
V: TRBV20-1
J: TRBJ2-2

CDR3: AWSVTPSGTEAF
V: TRBV30
J: TRBJ1-1

CDR3: SVEVFESYEQY
V: TRBV29-1
J: TRBJ2-7

CDR3: ASTSLGRSSYEQY
V: TRBV6-5
J: TRBJ2-7

CDR3: ASSAAGGDTGELF
V: TRBV5-1
J: TRBJ2-2